The rows below give T cell receptor beta chains drawn from one sample of a study of technical replicates of blood from several donors. Sequenced by immunoSEQ multiplex PCR; TCRdb stores in-frame clones only, minus some. The sample contains 40,000 to 60,000 clones, around nine tenths of which appear only once. Input material: PBMCs. The receptors stem from a human donor in good health. Some clones in this sample may be carry-over from other donors' samples. Each CDR3 is given with its conserved first and last residue. Each record gives: V gene, D gene, J gene, clone size, CDR3 protein, CDR3 DNA. A D gene is named only where the DNA matches it firmly. The size entry is marked missing in some rows and otherwise reads once, few, many or a size class.

TRBV6-5,TRBD1,TRBJ1-1,-,CASHPEGARGEAFF,TGTGCCAGTCATCCGGAGGGGGCGCGTGGTGAAGCTTTCTTT
TRBV30,-,TRBJ1-1,-,CAWSRRVDFF,TGTGCCTGGAGCCGCAGGGTTGATTTCTTT
TRBV7-9,TRBD2,TRBJ2-7,-,CASSSQPPLAGDHYEQYF,TGTGCCAGCAGCTCTCAACCCCCTTTAGCGGGGGACCACTACGAGCAGTACTTC
TRBV14,TRBD2,TRBJ2-5,once,CASSPLAGGTETQYF,TGTGCCAGCAGCCCACTAGCGGGAGGAACGGAGACCCAGTACTTC
TRBV4-3,-,TRBJ2-7,once,CASSQDGRGNEQYF,TGCGCCAGCAGCCAAGATGGCCGGGGGAACGAGCAGTACTTC
TRBV4-2,-,TRBJ1-5,-,CASSQDFGVSQPQHF,TGTGCCAGCAGCCAAGATTTCGGGGTGTCTCAGCCCCAGCATTTT
TRBV5-4,-,TRBJ2-7,-,CASSLAVHGTGEQYF,TGTGCCAGCAGCTTGGCTGTTCACGGAACGGGCGAGCAGTACTTC
TRBV30,-,TRBJ1-1,-,CAWSTRTVSMNTEAFF,TGTGCCTGGAGTACCCGGACAGTGTCTATGAACACTGAAGCTTTCTTT
TRBV5-1,-,TRBJ1-5,-,CASSLEGDLNQPQHF,TGCGCCAGCAGCTTGGAAGGGGACTTAAATCAGCCCCAGCATTTT
TRBV4-1,TRBD2,TRBJ2-3,-,CASSQDDVGGRADTQYF,TGCGCCAGCAGCCAAGATGACGTTGGGGGGAGGGCAGATACGCAGTATTTT
TRBV7-2,TRBD2,TRBJ2-1,-,CASSPRLAGGNEQFF,TGTGCCAGCAGCCCCCGACTAGCGGGAGGGAATGAGCAGTTCTTC
TRBV2,TRBD2,TRBJ2-7,-,CASRDGLAGAEAYF,TGTGCCAGCAGAGATGGACTAGCGGGGGCCGAGGCGTACTTC
TRBV13,-,TRBJ1-1,-,CASSFWGDGGPNTEAFF,TGTGCCAGCAGCTTCTGGGGGGACGGAGGACCGAACACTGAAGCTTTCTTT
TRBV25-1,-,TRBJ1-1,once,CASSDSWRGDTEAFF,TGTGCCAGCAGTGATTCTTGGAGGGGTGACACTGAAGCTTTCTTT
TRBV9,-,TRBJ2-1,-,CASSVNARWTYNEQFF,TGTGCCAGCAGCGTCAACGCCAGGTGGACTTACAATGAGCAGTTCTTC
TRBV12-5,-,TRBJ1-1,-,CASGLFGESTEAFF,TGTGCTAGTGGTTTATTCGGGGAGAGTACTGAAGCTTTCTTT
TRBV6-4,TRBD1,TRBJ1-1,once,CASGGTDRAVVLGTEAFF,TGTGCCAGCGGAGGGACAGATCGGGCCGTGGTGTTAGGGACTGAAGCTTTCTTT
TRBV5-1,-,TRBJ2-1,-,CASSAENEQFF,TGCGCCAGCAGCGCCGAGAATGAGCAGTTCTTC
TRBV7-8,TRBD2,TRBJ2-7,-,CASSLGIAGGPWEYF,TGTGCCAGCAGCTTAGGGATAGCGGGAGGGCCCTGGGAGTACTTC
TRBV7-8,TRBD2,TRBJ2-1,-,CASSRGPGLAGVYNEQFF,TGTGCCAGCAGCCGAGGTCCGGGACTAGCGGGAGTCTACAATGAGCAGTTCTTC
TRBV5-1,-,TRBJ1-1,-,CASSLYGQMNTEAFF,TGCGCCAGCAGCTTGTACGGACAGATGAACACTGAAGCTTTCTTT
TRBV7-3,-,TRBJ2-3,-,CASSLNPSTDTQYF,TGTGCCAGCAGCTTAAATCCTAGCACAGATACGCAGTATTTT
TRBV4-2,-,TRBJ2-2,once,CASNPGTGELFF,TGTGCCAGTAATCCGGGCACCGGGGAGCTGTTTTTT
TRBV7-8,TRBD1,TRBJ1-2,-,CASSVTGGAWDGYTF,TGTGCCAGCAGCGTAACAGGGGGCGCCTGGGATGGCTACACCTTC
TRBV7-2,TRBD1,TRBJ1-2,-,CASSLATGGEYGYTF,TGTGCCAGCAGCTTAGCGACAGGGGGCGAATATGGCTACACCTTC
TRBV4-3,TRBD2,TRBJ2-3,-,CASSQDLSGEGFADTQYF,TGCGCCAGCAGCCAAGATTTGTCGGGGGAGGGCTTCGCAGATACGCAGTATTTT
TRBV19,-,TRBJ1-1,few,CASINKGRSEAFF,TGTGCCAGTATTAATAAGGGGCGTTCTGAAGCTTTCTTT
TRBV7-9,TRBD2,TRBJ2-7,-,CASSLVPTGTSYEQYF,TGTGCCAGCAGCTTAGTCCCGACCGGGACTAGTTACGAGCAGTACTTC
TRBV15,-,TRBJ1-4,-,CATSRARQNPNEKLFF,TGTGCCACCAGCAGAGCCAGACAGAACCCTAATGAAAAACTGTTTTTT
TRBV9,TRBD2,TRBJ2-3,-,CASSAGQAGTDTQYF,TGTGCCAGCAGCGCTGGACAAGCGGGGACAGATACGCAGTATTTT
TRBV5-6,-,TRBJ2-1,-,CASSLAGSYNEQFF,TGTGCCAGCAGCTTGGCCGGCTCCTACAATGAGCAGTTCTTC
TRBV15,TRBD1,TRBJ1-1,-,CATSRPRDRGGTEAFF,TGTGCCACCAGCAGGCCCCGGGACAGGGGTGGCACTGAAGCTTTCTTT
TRBV27,-,TRBJ1-3,-,CASSRRPTDPSGNTIYF,TGTGCCAGCAGTCGAAGGCCAACAGACCCCTCTGGAAACACCATATATTTT
TRBV7-9,TRBD1,TRBJ1-1,-,CASSWGQQNTEAFF,TGTGCCAGCAGCTGGGGACAGCAGAACACTGAAGCTTTCTTT
TRBV7-2,TRBD2,TRBJ2-7,-,CASSSSGRGNYEQYF,TGTGCCAGCAGCTCTAGCGGGAGGGGGAACTACGAGCAGTACTTC
TRBV7-6,TRBD1,TRBJ2-1,-,CASSLVSAGQGARNEQFF,TGTGCCAGCAGCTTAGTGAGTGCGGGACAGGGGGCACGCAATGAGCAGTTCTTC
TRBV7-2,TRBD1,TRBJ1-1,-,CATRATGGDTEAFF,TGTGCCACCCGGGCTACAGGGGGGGACACTGAAGCTTTCTTT
TRBV4-1,TRBD2,TRBJ2-5,-,CASSQEPAGGETQYF,TGCGCCAGCAGCCAAGAACCGGCGGGAGGGGAGACCCAGTACTTC
TRBV18,TRBD1,TRBJ2-6,-,CASSPGQGASGANVLTF,TGTGCCAGCTCACCTGGACAGGGGGCGTCTGGGGCCAACGTCCTGACTTTC
TRBV6-1,TRBD1,TRBJ1-2,-,CASSEQGAHGYTF,TGTGCCAGCAGTGAACAGGGGGCACATGGCTACACCTTC
TRBV7-9,-,TRBJ1-1,-,CASSASLEAFF,TGTGCCAGCAGCGCAAGCCTCGAAGCTTTCTTT
TRBV7-9,TRBD1,TRBJ2-7,-,CASSTGTGPFHHYEQYF,TGTGCCAGCAGCACCGGGACAGGGCCCTTCCACCACTACGAGCAGTACTTC
TRBV7-6,TRBD2,TRBJ2-2,-,CASSPNLARGGSGELFF,TGTGCCAGCAGCCCGAACTTAGCCCGGGGGGGCTCCGGGGAGCTGTTTTTT
TRBV9,-,TRBJ1-3,once,CASSPTQGTGNTIYF,TGTGCCAGCAGCCCGACACAGGGAACTGGAAACACCATATATTTT
TRBV11-2,TRBD1,TRBJ1-2,-,CASSSTRDREDYGYTF,TGTGCCAGCAGCTCAACCCGGGACAGAGAGGACTATGGCTACACCTTC
TRBV6-1,-,TRBJ2-7,-,CASSEFYGYEQYF,TGTGCCAGCAGTGAATTCTACGGCTACGAGCAGTACTTC
TRBV5-6,-,TRBJ2-7,-,CASSLEPGYEQYF,TGTGCCAGCAGCTTGGAACCGGGCTACGAGCAGTACTTC